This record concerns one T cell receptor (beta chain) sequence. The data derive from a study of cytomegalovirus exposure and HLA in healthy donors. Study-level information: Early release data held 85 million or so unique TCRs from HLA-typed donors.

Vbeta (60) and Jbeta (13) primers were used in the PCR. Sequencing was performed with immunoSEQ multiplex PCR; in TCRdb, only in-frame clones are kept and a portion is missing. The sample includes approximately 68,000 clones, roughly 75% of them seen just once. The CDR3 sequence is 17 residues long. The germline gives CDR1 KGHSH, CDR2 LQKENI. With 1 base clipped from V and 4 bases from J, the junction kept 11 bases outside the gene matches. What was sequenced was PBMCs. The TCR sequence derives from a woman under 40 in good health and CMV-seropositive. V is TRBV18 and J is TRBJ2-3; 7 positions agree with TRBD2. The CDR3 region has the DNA TGTGCCAGCTCACCACGAGCGGGACGAAGCAGCGCAGATACGCAGTATTTT. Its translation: CASSPRAGRSSADTQYF.